Shown below are 7 T cell receptor beta chains from a single sample sequenced in a study of cytomegalovirus exposure and HLA in healthy donors. The PCR was carried out with 60 Vbeta primers and 13 Jbeta primers. This table comes from immunoSEQ multiplex PCR, and its TCRdb copy is limited to in-frame clones, with some not included. The profile covers roughly 120,000 clones, with about 81% appearing a single time and 0.95% to 1.4% taken by the ten largest. The sample comprised PBMCs. The receptors shown here come from a woman between 25 and 40 years old in good health and CMV-seronegative.

V usage is TRBV29-1 and J usage is TRBJ2-1; D gene unclear. Germline V gene data show CDR1 as SQVTM and CDR2 as ANQGSEA. The germline V and J ends were trimmed by 3 bases and 9 bases, with 9 bases remaining between them. The CDR3 loop spans 11 amino acids. The CDR3 nucleotides read TGCAGCGTTGACCTAGATTTTGAGCAGTTCTTC. Its protein product is CSVDLDFEQFF.

This clone was seen only a few times. The V call is TRBV7-2, the J call TRBJ2-5; no definite D call. V lost 3 bases, J lost 3 bases, and 11 bases lay in between. The germline V gene has CDR1 SGHTA and CDR2 FQGNSA. This CDR3 comprises 14 residues. CDR3 nucleotide sequence: TGTGCCAGCAGCTTGGGCCTCCGAAAAGAGACCCAGTACTTC. This sequence encodes CASSLGLRKETQYF.

The chain carries TRBV30 and TRBJ1-6; D uncertain. Trimming took 2 bases from V and 10 from J, leaving 9 bases between them. Germline assignment: CDR1 GTSNPN and CDR2 SVGIG (reference sequence). The CDR3 extends over 12 amino acids. Written as DNA, the CDR3 is TGTGCCTGGAGTACCCCTGCGTCACCCCTCCACTTT. Translated: CAWSTPASPLHF.

J is TRBJ2-1 and V is TRBV10-3, with 9 bases fitting TRBD2. Trimming cost V 6 bases and J 4 bases; bases outside gene matches: 7. Germline CDR1 ENHRY, CDR2 SYGVKD. CDR3 length: 15 residues. CDR3 sequence: CAIRKTSGVYNEQFF. CDR3 sequence (DNA): TGTGCCATCAGGAAGACTAGCGGAGTGTACAATGAGCAGTTCTTC.

The chain has TRBV11-1 and TRBJ1-4; no firm D call. With 4 bases removed from V and 7 bases from J, the gap between germline ends came to 13 bases. CDR1 and CDR2 (germline): SGHAT, FQDESV (reference sequence). This CDR3 contains 14 residues. The CDR3 coding sequence is TGTGCCAGCAGCTCTTTAGACTCGTCTGAAAAACTGTTTTTT. This gives the protein CASSSLDSSEKLFF.

This chain connects TRBV9 to TRBJ2-3; 7 bases match TRBD2. The V and J ends lost 5 bases and 2 bases, in that order; junction bases with no gene match: 11. Germline assignment: CDR1 SGDLS and CDR2 YYNGEE. The CDR3 extends over 16 amino acids. The CDR3 DNA follows: TGTGCCAGCAGTCCTCCAGGAGCGGGGTACACAGATACGCAGTATTTT. Residues: CASSPPGAGYTDTQYF.

This chain links TRBV5-1 with TRBJ2-5; D is undetermined. V lost 4 bases, J lost 1 base, and 2 bases lay in between. Per the germline V gene, CDR1 is SGHRS and CDR2 is YFSETQ. The CDR3 covers 11 residues. The chain's CDR3 is CASSRQETQYF. The CDR3 DNA reads as TGCGCCAGCAGCCGCCAAGAGACCCAGTACTTC.